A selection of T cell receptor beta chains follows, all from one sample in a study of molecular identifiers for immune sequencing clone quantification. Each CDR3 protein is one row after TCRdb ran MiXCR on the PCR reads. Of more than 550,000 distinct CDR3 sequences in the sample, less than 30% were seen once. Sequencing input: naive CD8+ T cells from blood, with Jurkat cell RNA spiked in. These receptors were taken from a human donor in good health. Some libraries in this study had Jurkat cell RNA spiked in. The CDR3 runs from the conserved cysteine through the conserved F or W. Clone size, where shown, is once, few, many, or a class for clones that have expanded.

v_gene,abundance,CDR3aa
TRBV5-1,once,CASGLEWTGSYEQYF
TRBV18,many,CASSQEFSTDTQYF
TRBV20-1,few,CSAMSGTGLPSYEQYF
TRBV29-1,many,CSVGGGTLDYGYTF
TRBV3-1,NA,CASSRVSRYWGYTF
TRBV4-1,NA,CVSSQAKGMNTEAFF
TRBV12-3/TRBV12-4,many,CASNPGRGLTEAFF
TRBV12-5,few,CASAGSNEQFF
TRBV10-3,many,CAISDRLAGNPADTQYF
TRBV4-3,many,CASSLDRNYEQYF
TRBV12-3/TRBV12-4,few,CASSLGSVGELFF
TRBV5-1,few,CASSSEPGAGGSPLHF
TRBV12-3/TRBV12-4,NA,CASSLQGQRYEQYF